This TCR beta chain was sequenced during a study of cytomegalovirus exposure and HLA in healthy donors. The PCR contained 60 Vbeta and 13 Jbeta primers. Profiled with immunoSEQ multiplex PCR; TCRdb holds only in-frame clones, not every one. The sample has 150,000 to 200,000 clones, around 87% seen once; the top ten hold about 1.7%. About this clone: The antigen remains unidentified.

Unmatched junction bases numbered 4, after V lost 1 base and J lost 5 bases. CDR1 and CDR2 (germline): SGHVS, FQNEAQ. This CDR3 is 15 amino acids long. Overall study results and limits: Beyond CMV serostatus, there was no information to go on about immune exposure.

The receptor's source is a woman between 18 and 30 years old in good health and CMV-seronegative. The genes are TRBV7-8 and TRBJ2-7; 11 nucleotides match TRBD1. Input material: PBMCs. CDR3 DNA: TGTGCCAGCAGCTTAGACGGACAGGGGGCCGACGAGCAGTACTTC. Its translation is CASSLDGQGADEQYF.